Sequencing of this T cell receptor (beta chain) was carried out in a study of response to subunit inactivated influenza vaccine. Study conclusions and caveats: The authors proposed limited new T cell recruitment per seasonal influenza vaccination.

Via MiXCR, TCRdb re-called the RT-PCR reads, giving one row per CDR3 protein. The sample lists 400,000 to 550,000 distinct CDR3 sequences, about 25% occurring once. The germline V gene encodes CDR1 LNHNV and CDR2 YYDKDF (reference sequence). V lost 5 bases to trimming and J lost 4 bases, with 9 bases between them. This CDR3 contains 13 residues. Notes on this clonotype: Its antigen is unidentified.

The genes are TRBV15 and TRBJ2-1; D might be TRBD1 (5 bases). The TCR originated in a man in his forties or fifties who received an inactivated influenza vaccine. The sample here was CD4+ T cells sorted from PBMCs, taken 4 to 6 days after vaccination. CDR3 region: CATSGRQYNEQFF. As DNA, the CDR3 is TGTGCCACCAGCGGACGACAGTACAATGAGCAGTTCTTC.